This T cell receptor (beta chain) was found in a study of graft-versus-host responses after intestinal transplantation. This table comes from immunoSEQ multiplex PCR, and its TCRdb copy is limited to in-frame clones, with some not included. In the table there are 90,000 to 130,000 clones, approximately 92% of which are singletons. As concerns this clone: As yet, its antigen is unknown.

CDR3 length equals 14 residues. V lost 2 bases and J lost 5; bases outside the gene matches: 6. From germline, CDR1 is SGHAT and CDR2 FQNNGV. The sequencing here drew on unstimulated CD8+ T cells sorted from spleen or lymph node cells, taken before intestinal transplant. The sequence came from a human donor who received an intestinal transplant. The chain has TRBV11-2 and TRBJ2-7; 7 bases line up with TRBD2. The CDR3 coding sequence is TGTGCCAGCAGCTTAATTCGGGGAGGGGACGAGCAGTACTTC. Translation: CASSLIRGGDEQYF. Variable domain in full (rest from reference TRBV11-2 and TRBJ2-7): EAGVAQSPRYKIIEKRQSVAFWCNPISGHATLYWYQQILGQGPKLLIQFQNNGVVDDSQLPKDRFSAERLKGVDSTLKIQPAKLEDSAVYLCASSLIRGGDEQYFGPGTRLTVT.